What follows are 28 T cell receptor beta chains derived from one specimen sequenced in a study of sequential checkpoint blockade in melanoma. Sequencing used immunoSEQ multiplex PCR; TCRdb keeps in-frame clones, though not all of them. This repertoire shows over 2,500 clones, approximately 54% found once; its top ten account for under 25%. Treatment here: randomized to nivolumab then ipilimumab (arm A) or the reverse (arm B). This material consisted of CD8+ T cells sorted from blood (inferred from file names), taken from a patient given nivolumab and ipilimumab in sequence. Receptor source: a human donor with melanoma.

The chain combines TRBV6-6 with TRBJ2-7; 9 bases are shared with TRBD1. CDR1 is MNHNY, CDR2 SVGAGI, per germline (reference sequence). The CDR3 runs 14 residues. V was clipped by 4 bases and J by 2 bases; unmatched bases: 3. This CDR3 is CASSFDRGAYEQYF. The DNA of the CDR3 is TGTGCCAGCAGTTTCGACAGGGGGGCCTACGAGCAGTACTTC.

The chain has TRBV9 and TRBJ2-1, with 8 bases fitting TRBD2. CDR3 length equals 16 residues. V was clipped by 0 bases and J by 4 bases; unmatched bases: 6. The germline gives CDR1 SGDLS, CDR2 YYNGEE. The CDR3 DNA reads TGTGCCAGCAGCGTAGGCGGGACTAGTTCTTACAATGAGCAGTTCTTC. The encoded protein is CASSVGGTSSYNEQFF. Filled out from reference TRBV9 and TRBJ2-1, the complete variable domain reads DSGVTQTPKHLITATGQRVTLRCSPRSGDLSVYWYQQSLDQGLQFLIQYYNGEERAKGNILERFSAQQFPDLHSELNLSSLELGDSALYFCASSVGGTSSYNEQFFGPGTRLTVL.

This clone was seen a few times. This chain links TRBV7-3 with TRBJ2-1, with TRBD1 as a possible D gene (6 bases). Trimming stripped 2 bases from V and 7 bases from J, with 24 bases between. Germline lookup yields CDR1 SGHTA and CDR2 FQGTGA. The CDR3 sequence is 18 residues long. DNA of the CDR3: TGTGCCAGCAGCTTAGAGGGGTTGGCGATGGGGGCCGGGAATGAGCAGTTCTTC. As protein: CASSLEGLAMGAGNEQFF.

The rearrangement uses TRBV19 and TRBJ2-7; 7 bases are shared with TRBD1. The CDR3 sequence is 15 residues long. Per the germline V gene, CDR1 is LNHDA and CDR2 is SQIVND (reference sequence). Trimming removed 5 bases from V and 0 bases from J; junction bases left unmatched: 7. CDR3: CASSPRTGDSYEQYF. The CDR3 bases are TGTGCCAGTAGTCCGCGGACAGGAGACTCCTACGAGCAGTACTTC. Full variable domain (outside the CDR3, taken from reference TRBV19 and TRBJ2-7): DGGITQSPKYLFRKEGQNVTLSCEQNLNHDAMYWYRQDPGQGLRLIYYSQIVNDFQKGDIAEGYSVSREKKESFPLTVTSAQKNPTAFYLCASSPRTGDSYEQYFGPGTRLTVT.

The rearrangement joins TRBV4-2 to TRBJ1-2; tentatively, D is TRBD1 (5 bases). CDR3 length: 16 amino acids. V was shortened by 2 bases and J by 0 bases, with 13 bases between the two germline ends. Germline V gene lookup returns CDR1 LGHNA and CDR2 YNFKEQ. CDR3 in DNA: TGTGCCAGCAGCCAAAAAGGAGGGGATTCTAACTATGGCTACACCTTC. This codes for CASSQKGGDSNYGYTF.

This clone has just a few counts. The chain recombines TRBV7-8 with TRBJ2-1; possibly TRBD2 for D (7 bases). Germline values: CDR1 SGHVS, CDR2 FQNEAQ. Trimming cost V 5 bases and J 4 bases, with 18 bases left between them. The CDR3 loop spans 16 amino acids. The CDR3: CASSPVGGGRYNEQFF. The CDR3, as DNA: TGTGCCAGCAGCCCCGTCGGCGGGGGCCGTTACAATGAGCAGTTCTTC.

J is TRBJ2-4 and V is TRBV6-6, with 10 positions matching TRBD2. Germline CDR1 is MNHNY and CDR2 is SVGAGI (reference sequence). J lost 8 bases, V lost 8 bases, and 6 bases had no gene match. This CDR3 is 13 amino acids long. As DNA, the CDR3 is TGTGCCAGCTGCCTAGCGGGAGTCGACATTCAGTACTTC. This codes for CASCLAGVDIQYF.

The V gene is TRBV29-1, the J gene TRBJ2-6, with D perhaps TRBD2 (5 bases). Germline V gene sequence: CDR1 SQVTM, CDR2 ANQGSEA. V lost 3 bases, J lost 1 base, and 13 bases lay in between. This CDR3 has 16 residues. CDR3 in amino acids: CSVEGSLDSGANVLTF. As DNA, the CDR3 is TGCAGCGTTGAGGGGAGTTTAGATTCTGGGGCCAACGTCCTGACTTTC.

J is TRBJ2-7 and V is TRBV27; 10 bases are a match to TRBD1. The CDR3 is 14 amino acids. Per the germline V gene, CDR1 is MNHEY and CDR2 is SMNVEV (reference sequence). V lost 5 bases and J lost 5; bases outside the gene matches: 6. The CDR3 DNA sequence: TGTGCCAGCAGTACGGACAGGGGGAAAAACGAGCAGTACTTC. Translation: CASSTDRGKNEQYF.

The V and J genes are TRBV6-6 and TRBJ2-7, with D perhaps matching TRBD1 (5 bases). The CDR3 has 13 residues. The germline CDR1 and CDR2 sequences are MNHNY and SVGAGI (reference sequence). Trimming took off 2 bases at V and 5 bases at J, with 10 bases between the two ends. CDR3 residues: CASSYDSLNEQYF. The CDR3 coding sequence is TGTGCCAGCAGTTACGACAGTCTAAACGAGCAGTACTTC.

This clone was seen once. CDR3 sequence reads: CATSRGGSSYNSPLHF. The CDR3 DNA is TGTGCCACCAGCAGAGGAGGGAGTTCCTATAATTCACCCCTCCACTTT. The rearrangement uses TRBV15 and TRBJ1-6; D is undetermined. The CDR3 covers 16 residues. Germline loops: CDR1 LNHNV, CDR2 YYDKDF (reference sequence). Trimming removed 1 base at V and 1 base at J, with 8 bases between.

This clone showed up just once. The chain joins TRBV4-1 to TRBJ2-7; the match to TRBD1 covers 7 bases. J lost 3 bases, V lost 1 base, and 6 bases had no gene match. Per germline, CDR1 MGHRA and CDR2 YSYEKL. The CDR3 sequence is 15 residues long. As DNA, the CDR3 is TGCGCCAGCAGCCAAGCGACAGGGCCCAGCTACGAGCAGTACTTC. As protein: CASSQATGPSYEQYF.

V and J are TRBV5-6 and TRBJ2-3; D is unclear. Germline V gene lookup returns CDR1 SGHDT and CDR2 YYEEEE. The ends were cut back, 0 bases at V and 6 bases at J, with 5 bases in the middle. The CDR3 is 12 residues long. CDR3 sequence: CASSLGADTQYF. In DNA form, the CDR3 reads TGTGCCAGCAGCTTGGGAGCGGATACGCAGTATTTT.

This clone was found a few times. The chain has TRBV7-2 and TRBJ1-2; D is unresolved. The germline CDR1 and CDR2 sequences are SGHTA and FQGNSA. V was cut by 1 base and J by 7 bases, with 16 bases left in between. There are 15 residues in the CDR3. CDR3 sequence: CASSLDSMAGSGYTF. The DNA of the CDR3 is TGTGCCAGCAGCTTAGATAGTATGGCAGGTAGTGGCTACACCTTC.

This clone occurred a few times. Here the CDR3 DNA reads TGTGCCTGGGGCCTATCCGGGACAGAGGTTTTCTATGGCTACACCTTC. This codes for CAWGLSGTEVFYGYTF. The genes are TRBV30 and TRBJ1-2, with 7 bases identical to TRBD1. The CDR3 is made up of 16 amino acids. In germline, CDR1 is GTSNPN, CDR2 SVGIG (reference sequence). After removal of 5 bases from V and 4 bases from J, the junction contained 16 bases not matched to a gene.

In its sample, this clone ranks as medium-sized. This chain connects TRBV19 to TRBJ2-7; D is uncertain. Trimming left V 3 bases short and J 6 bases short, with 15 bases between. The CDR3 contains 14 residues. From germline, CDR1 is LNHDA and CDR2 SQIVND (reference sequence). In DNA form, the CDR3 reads TGTGCCAGTAGTATGTCCCTGTTACTCGGCGAGCAGTACTTC. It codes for CASSMSLLLGEQYF. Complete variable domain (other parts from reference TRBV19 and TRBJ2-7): DGGITQSPKYLFRKEGQNVTLSCEQNLNHDAMYWYRQDPGQGLRLIYYSQIVNDFQKGDIAEGYSVSREKKESFPLTVTSAQKNPTAFYLCASSMSLLLGEQYFGPGTRLTVT.

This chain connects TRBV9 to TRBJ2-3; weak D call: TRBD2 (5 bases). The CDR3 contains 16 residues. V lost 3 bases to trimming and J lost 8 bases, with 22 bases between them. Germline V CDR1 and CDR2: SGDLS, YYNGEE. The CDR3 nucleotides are TGTGCCAGCAGCGCCTCAGGAGGCTCGATTTTGGGTACGCAGTATTTT. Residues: CASSASGGSILGTQYF.

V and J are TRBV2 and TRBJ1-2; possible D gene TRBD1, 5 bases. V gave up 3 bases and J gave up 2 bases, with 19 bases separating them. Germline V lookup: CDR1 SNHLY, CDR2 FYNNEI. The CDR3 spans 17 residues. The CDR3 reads CASSDRATGFWNYGYTF. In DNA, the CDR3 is TGTGCCAGCAGTGACAGGGCAACAGGTTTTTGGAACTATGGCTACACCTTC.

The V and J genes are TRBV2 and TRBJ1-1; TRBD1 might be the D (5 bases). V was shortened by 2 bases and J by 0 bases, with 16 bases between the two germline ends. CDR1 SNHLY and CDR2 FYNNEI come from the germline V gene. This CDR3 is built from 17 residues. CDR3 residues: CASSEIWGGRMNTEAFF. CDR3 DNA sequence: TGTGCCAGCAGTGAAATTTGGGGGGGTCGAATGAACACTGAAGCTTTCTTT.

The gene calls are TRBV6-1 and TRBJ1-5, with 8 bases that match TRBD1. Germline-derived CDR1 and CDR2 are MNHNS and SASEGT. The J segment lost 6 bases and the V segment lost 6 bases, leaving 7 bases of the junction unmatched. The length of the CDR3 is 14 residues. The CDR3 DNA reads TGTGCCAGCAGCGACGGACAGGGACCTCAGCCCCAGCATTTT. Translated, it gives CASSDGQGPQPQHF.

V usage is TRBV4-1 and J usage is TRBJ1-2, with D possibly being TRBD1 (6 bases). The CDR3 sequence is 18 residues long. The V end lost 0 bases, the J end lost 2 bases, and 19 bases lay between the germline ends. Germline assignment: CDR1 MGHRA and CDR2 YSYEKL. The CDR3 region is CASSQEGQGSLPNYGYTF. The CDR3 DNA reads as TGCGCCAGCAGCCAAGAAGGGCAGGGGTCCCTCCCCAACTATGGCTACACCTTC.

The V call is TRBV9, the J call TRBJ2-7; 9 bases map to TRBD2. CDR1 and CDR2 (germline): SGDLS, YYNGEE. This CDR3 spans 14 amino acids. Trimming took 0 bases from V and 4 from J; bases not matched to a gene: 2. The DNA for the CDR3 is TGTGCCAGCAGCGTAGGGCTAGCGGGGTACGAGCAGTACTTC. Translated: CASSVGLAGYEQYF.

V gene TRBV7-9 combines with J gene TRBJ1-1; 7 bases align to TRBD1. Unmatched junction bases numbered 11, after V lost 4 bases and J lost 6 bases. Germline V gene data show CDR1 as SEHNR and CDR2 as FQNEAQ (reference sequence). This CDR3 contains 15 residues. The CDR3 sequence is CASSSLRDSEAEAFF. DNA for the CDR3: TGTGCCAGCAGCTCGCTCCGGGACAGCGAAGCTGAAGCTTTCTTT.

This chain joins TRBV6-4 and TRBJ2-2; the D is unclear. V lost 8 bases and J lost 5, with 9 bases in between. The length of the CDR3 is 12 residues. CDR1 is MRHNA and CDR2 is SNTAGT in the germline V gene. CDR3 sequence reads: CASPWQTGELFF. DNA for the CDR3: TGTGCCAGCCCTTGGCAGACCGGGGAGCTGTTTTTT.

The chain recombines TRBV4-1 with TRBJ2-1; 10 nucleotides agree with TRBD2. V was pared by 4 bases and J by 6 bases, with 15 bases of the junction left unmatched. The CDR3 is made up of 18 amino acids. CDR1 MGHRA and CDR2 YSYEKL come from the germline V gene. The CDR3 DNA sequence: TGCGCCAGCAGCCGCGTGAATTCGATAGCGGGAGGTGGCAATGAGCAGTTCTTC. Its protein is CASSRVNSIAGGGNEQFF.

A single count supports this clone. The CDR3 region has the DNA TGTGCCACGAGATTGAGCTCCTACAATGAGCAGTTCTTC. Translating gives CATRLSSYNEQFF. The chain recombines TRBV6-5 with TRBJ2-1; D is uncertain. CDR3 length: 13 amino acids. Germline V gives CDR1 MNHEY, CDR2 SVGAGI. The ends were cut back, 10 bases at V and 0 bases at J, with 10 bases in the middle.

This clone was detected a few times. CDR3 coding DNA: TGTGCCAGCAGTTACTCTGGGGTCGAGGGTCAGCCCCAGCATTTT. Translating gives CASSYSGVEGQPQHF. This chain uses TRBV6-6 with TRBJ1-5; no clear D gene. There are 15 residues in the CDR3. V lost 0 bases and J 6 bases, leaving 12 bases between the germline ends. CDR1 is MNHNY and CDR2 is SVGAGI in the germline V gene (reference sequence).

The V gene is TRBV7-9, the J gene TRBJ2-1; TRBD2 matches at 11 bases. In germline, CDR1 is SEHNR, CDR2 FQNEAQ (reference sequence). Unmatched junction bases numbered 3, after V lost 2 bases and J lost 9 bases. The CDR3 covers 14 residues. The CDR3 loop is CASSLTSGGLEQFF. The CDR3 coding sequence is TGTGCCAGCAGCTTAACTAGCGGGGGCCTTGAGCAGTTCTTC.